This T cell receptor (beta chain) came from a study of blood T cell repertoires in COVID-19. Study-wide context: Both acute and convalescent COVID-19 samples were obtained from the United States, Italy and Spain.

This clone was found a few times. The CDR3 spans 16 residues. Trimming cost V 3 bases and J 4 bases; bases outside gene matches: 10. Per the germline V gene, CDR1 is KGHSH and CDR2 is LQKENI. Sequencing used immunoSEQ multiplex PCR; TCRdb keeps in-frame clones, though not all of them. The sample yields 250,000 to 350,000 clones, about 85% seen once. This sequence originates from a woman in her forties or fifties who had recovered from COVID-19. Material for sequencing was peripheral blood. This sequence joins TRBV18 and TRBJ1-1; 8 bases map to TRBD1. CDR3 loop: CASSPKRTGQATEAFF. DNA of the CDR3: TGTGCCAGCTCACCTAAGCGGACAGGGCAGGCCACTGAAGCTTTCTTT.